This T cell receptor beta chain was captured by sequencing in a study of blood T cells in healthy people across ages. Through a sample-barcoded 5' primer and a J-beta primer mix, a second PCR was run for roughly 6 to 12 cycles. TCRdb reanalysed the 5' RACE reads using MiXCR and keeps one entry per CDR3 protein. The sample includes 700,000 to 1,000,000 distinct CDR3 sequences, around two fifths of them seen just once. Trimming took off 0 bases at V and 3 bases at J, with 12 bases between the two ends. CDR1 SGDLS and CDR2 YYNGEE come from the germline V gene. CDR3 length: 15 amino acids. The material sequenced was blood. V and J are TRBV9 and TRBJ1-2, with unresolved D. This TCR came from a man aged 55 to 70 in good health. The CDR3 DNA reads TGTGCCAGCAGCGTAGGGGGTCGGGCATACTATGGCTACACCTTC. Protein: CASSVGGRAYYGYTF.